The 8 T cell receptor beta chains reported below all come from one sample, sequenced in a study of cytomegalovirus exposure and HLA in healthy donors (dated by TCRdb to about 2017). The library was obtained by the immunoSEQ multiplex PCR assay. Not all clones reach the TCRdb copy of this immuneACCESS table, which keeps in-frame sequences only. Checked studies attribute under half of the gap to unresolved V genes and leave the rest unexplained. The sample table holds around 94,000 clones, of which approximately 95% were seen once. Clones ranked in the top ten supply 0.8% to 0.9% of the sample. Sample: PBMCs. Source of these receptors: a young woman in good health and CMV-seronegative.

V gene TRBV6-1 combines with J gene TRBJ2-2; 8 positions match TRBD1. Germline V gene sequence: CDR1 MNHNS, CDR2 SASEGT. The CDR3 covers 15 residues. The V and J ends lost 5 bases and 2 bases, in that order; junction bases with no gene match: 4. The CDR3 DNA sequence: TGTGCCAGCAGTTTTACAGGGGGAAACACCGGGGAGCTGTTTTTT. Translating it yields CASSFTGGNTGELFF.

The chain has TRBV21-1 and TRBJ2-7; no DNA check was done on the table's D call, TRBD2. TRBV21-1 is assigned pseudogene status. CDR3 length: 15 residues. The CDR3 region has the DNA TGTGCCAGCAGCAACGGGGGGTTCCCTTTCTACGAGCAGTACTTC. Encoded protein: CASSNGGFPFYEQYF.

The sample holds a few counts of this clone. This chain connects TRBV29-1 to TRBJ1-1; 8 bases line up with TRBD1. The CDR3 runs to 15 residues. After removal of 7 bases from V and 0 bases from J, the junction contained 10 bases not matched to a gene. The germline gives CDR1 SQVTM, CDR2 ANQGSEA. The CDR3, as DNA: TGCAGCGGAACAGGGGGGCGATTCATGAACACTGAAGCTTTCTTT. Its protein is CSGTGGRFMNTEAFF.

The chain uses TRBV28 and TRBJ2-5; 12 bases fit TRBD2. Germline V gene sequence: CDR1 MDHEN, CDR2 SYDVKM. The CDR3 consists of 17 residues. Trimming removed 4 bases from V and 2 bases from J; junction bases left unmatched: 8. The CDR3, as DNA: TGTGCCAGCAGTTCAGCCGTGGGACTAGCGGGTCAAGAGACCCAGTACTTC. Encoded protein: CASSSAVGLAGQETQYF.

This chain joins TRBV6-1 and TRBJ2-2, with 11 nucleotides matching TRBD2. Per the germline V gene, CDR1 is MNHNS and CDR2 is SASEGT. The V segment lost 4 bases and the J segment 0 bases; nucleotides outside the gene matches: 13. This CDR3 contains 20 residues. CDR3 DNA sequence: TGTGCCAGCAGTGCTGGGGCTAGCGGGAGGACAGAATCGAACACCGGGGAGCTGTTTTTT. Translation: CASSAGASGRTESNTGELFF.

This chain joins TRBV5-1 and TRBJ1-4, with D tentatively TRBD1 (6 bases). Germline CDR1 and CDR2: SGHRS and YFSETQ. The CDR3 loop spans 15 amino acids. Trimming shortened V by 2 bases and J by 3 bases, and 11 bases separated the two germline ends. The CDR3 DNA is TGCGCCAGCAGCTTCCGGGGACAACCTAATGAAAAACTGTTTTTT. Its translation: CASSFRGQPNEKLFF. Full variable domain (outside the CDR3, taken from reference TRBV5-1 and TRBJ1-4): KAGVTQTPRYLIKTRGQQVTLSCSPISGHRSVSWYQQTPGQGLQFLFEYFSETQRNKGNFPGRFSGRQFSNSRSEMNVSTLELGDSALYLCASSFRGQPNEKLFFGSGTQLSVL.

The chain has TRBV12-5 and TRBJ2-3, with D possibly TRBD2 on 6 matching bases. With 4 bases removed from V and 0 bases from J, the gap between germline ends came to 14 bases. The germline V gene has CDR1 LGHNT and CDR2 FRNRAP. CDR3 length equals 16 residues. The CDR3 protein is CASGSGAGPSTDTQYF. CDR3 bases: TGTGCTAGTGGTTCTGGAGCGGGCCCCAGCACAGATACGCAGTATTTT.

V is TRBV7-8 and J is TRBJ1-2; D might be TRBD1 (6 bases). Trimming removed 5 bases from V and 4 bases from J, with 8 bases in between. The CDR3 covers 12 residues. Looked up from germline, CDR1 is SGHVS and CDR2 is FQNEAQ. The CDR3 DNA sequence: TGTGCCAGCAGCCTCAGGGGCTATGGCTACACCTTC. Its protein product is CASSLRGYGYTF.